This paragraph covers one T cell receptor beta chain sequence. The antigen is unknown. Sequencing was performed with immunoSEQ multiplex PCR; in TCRdb, only in-frame clones are kept and a portion is missing. The top ten clones hold 2% to 3% of a sample with under 250,000 clones, around nine tenths of them seen once. The CDR3 is made up of 16 amino acids. J was trimmed by 3 bases and V by 3 bases; bases with no gene match: 5. Germline V lookup: CDR1 SGDLS, CDR2 YYNGEE. The donors belonged to the roughly 130-subject validation cohort, separate from the roughly 700-subject first cohort. The data belong to a study of cytomegalovirus exposure and HLA in healthy donors. Study summary: Both the approximately 130 validation repertoires and the 600 to 700 first-cohort repertoires used the same platform, as reported by a later analysis. Study-wide points: According to a subsequent analysis, TCR clusters identified in the first cohort showed a tendency to co-occur across the approximately 120 validation repertoires. The study put 150 or so TCR beta chains on its list as cytomegalovirus-associated.

Input material: PBMCs. The sequence was collected from a young man in good health and CMV-seronegative. The rearrangement joins TRBV9 to TRBJ2-3, with 12 positions matching TRBD2. CDR3: CASSGASGGETDTQYF. The CDR3 DNA reads as TGTGCCAGCAGCGGCGCTAGCGGGGGGGAAACAGATACGCAGTATTTT.